This T cell receptor beta chain came from a study of cytomegalovirus exposure and HLA in healthy donors. Here immunoSEQ multiplex PCR was the method, and the copy in TCRdb shows in-frame clones only, minus some. Seen here are about 98,000 clones, about 90% observed once, and the top ten hold less than 7.5%. The sample comprised PBMCs. The TCR was taken from a man aged 18 to 29 in good health and CMV-seropositive.

The CDR3 DNA reads as TGTGCCAGTAGTACTGGGACTAGCGCAAGTATCTACGAGCAGTACTTC. This sequence encodes CASSTGTSASIYEQYF. V is TRBV19 and J is TRBJ2-7; 10 nucleotides agree with TRBD2. Germline-derived CDR1 and CDR2 are LNHDA and SQIVND (reference sequence). Trimming cost V 4 bases and J 3 bases; bases outside gene matches: 9. The CDR3 runs 16 residues.